This T cell receptor beta chain was documented in a study of PD-L1 blockade in urothelial cancer. On the study more broadly: Investigators checked blood 3 weeks (second dose) and 6 weeks after treatment start. There were a median of around 140,000 T cells in blood samples.

The J segment lost 2 bases and the V segment lost 4 bases, leaving 12 bases of the junction unmatched. This CDR3 region has 16 residues. Germline-derived CDR1 and CDR2 are SGHRS and YFSETQ. Synthetic TCR analog templates were spiked into all PCRs individually. The repertoire was sequenced with immunoSEQ multiplex PCR; TCRdb's copy has only in-frame clones and lacks some. The table lists about 52,000 clones, approximately 81% of them singletons, with 4% in the top ten. Notes on this clone: Its target is unknown.

This sample's time point: pretreatment peripheral blood. Findings of the study overall: Tumor-linked clones in blood grew more by 3 weeks in durable-benefit patients.

The TCR originated in a man between 65 and 85 years old with urothelial cancer. This sample comprised PBMCs, obtained around atezolizumab (anti-PD-L1) treatment. The chain combines TRBV5-1 with TRBJ2-7; TRBD1 matches 7 bases. The CDR3 DNA reads TGCGCCAGCAGCCGGACCACGGACAGGACAACCTACGAGCAGTACTTC. Its protein product is CASSRTTDRTTYEQYF. Combining the CDR3 with reference TRBV5-1 and TRBJ2-7 gives the whole variable domain KAGVTQTPRYLIKTRGQQVTLSCSPISGHRSVSWYQQTPGQGLQFLFEYFSETQRNKGNFPGRFSGRQFSNSRSEMNVSTLELGDSALYLCASSRTTDRTTYEQYFGPGTRLTVT.